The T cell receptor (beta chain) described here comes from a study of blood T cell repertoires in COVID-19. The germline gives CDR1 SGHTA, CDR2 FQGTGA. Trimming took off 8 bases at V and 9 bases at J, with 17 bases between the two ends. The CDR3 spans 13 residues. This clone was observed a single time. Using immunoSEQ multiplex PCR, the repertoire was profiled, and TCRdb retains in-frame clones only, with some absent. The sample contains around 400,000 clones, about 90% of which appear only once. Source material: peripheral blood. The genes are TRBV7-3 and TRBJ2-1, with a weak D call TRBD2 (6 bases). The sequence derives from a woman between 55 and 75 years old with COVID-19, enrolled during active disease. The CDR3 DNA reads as TGTGCCAGCGGGGGGACCCCATTGGGTGAGCAGTTCTTC. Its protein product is CASGGTPLGEQFF.